This T cell receptor beta chain was sequenced for a study of neurological immune-mediated disorders. In its sample, this clonotype was seen many times. Trimming cost V 5 bases and J 3 bases, with 16 bases left between them. In germline, CDR1 is MNHEY, CDR2 SMNVEV (reference sequence). This CDR3 region has 15 residues. TCRdb analysed the 5' RACE reads with MiXCR anew, one entry per CDR3 protein. The profile shows some 31,000 distinct CDR3 sequences, 4% to 5.5% of them singletons. The source material was PBMCs. The clonotype comes from a man aged 18-30 years in good health. This rearrangement joins TRBV27 to TRBJ1-2; possible D gene TRBD1, 5 bases. The CDR3 DNA reads as TGTGCCAGCAGTCCCTCTCCCAGGGCCTACTATGGCTACACCTTC. Protein sequence: CASSPSPRAYYGYTF.